One sample yielded the 17 T cell receptor beta chains listed below, sequenced in a study of cytomegalovirus exposure and HLA in healthy donors. PCR employed 60 Vbeta and 13 Jbeta primers. Some clones are missing from TCRdb's copy, which holds only in-frame ones; the method was immunoSEQ multiplex PCR. The sample holds 100,000 to 150,000 clones; over 70% are singletons and the top ten take about 4%. Material for sequencing was PBMCs. The origin of the receptors is a woman aged 40 to 50 in good health and CMV-seronegative.

The V gene is TRBV18, the J gene TRBJ1-3, with 8 bases matching TRBD1. The CDR3 has 16 residues. The germline V gene encodes CDR1 KGHSH and CDR2 LQKENI. With 0 bases clipped from V and 4 bases from J, the junction kept 5 bases outside the gene matches. CDR3 amino acids: CASSPPASGGGNTIYF. In DNA, the CDR3 is TGTGCCAGCTCACCACCGGCGTCAGGGGGCGGAAACACCATATATTTT.

The CDR3 protein is CASSQDSTGADTIYF. The DNA for the CDR3 is TGTGCCAGCAGCCAAGATTCGACAGGTGCGGACACCATATATTTT. V gene TRBV4-2 combines with J gene TRBJ1-3; weak D call: TRBD1 (6 bases). V lost 0 bases and J lost 8, with 14 bases in between. The germline V gene encodes CDR1 LGHNA and CDR2 YNFKEQ. The CDR3 sequence is 15 residues long.

V usage is TRBV19 and J usage is TRBJ2-5; 9 nucleotides match TRBD2. Germline V gene lookup returns CDR1 LNHDA and CDR2 SQIVND (reference sequence). The CDR3 sequence is 14 residues long. Trimming cost V 5 bases and J 5 bases; bases outside gene matches: 6. The CDR3, as DNA: TGTGCCAGTAGTGGCGGGAGGGCTTGGGAGACCCAGTACTTC. Its protein product is CASSGGRAWETQYF.

The chain recombines TRBV7-8 with TRBJ2-7; TRBD1 agrees at 8 bases. Germline values: CDR1 SGHVS, CDR2 FQNEAQ. The junction had 9 bases not matched to a gene; V was cut back by 5 bases and J by 0 bases. The CDR3 contains 16 residues. The CDR3 bases are TGTGCCAGCAGCGACGCCGGGACAGGCCACTCCTACGAGCAGTACTTC. This sequence encodes CASSDAGTGHSYEQYF.

The chain recombines TRBV4-3 with TRBJ1-4; 8 bases line up with TRBD1. CDR3 size: 17 residues. The J segment lost 1 base and the V segment lost 3 bases, leaving 7 bases of the junction unmatched. Per germline, CDR1 LGHNA and CDR2 YSLEER. CDR3 DNA: TGCGCCAGCAGCCAGGTGACAGGGGAAGTAACTAATGAAAAACTGTTTTTT. Residues: CASSQVTGEVTNEKLFF.

The chain couples TRBV5-6 to TRBJ2-3; maybe TRBD2 (5 bases). The CDR3 totals 14 residues. Germline V gene lookup returns CDR1 SGHDT and CDR2 YYEEEE. The V gene lost 3 bases and the J gene lost 1 base, with 9 bases spanning the gap. CDR3 nucleotides: TGTGCCAGCAGCTCGGTGCGGGGCACAGATACGCAGTATTTT. Amino acids: CASSSVRGTDTQYF.

The gene calls are TRBV5-1 and TRBJ2-3, with D tentatively TRBD1 (5 bases). CDR3 length: 15 amino acids. V lost 4 bases to trimming and J lost 3 bases, with 15 bases between them. The germline gives CDR1 SGHRS, CDR2 YFSETQ. Here the CDR3 reads CASSLPRQGTDTQYF. The CDR3 DNA is TGCGCCAGCAGCCTTCCGAGGCAGGGTACAGATACGCAGTATTTT.

This clone was seen more than once but under ten times. The V call is TRBV9, the J call TRBJ2-2; maybe TRBD1 (6 bases). Between the trimmed V and J ends, which lost 3 bases and 4 bases, there was a span of 13 bases. Germline V lookup: CDR1 SGDLS, CDR2 YYNGEE. The CDR3 extends over 15 amino acids. In nucleotides, the CDR3 is TGTGCCAGCAGCGGTGGGGACACACCCACCGGGGAGCTGTTTTTT. Translating it yields CASSGGDTPTGELFF.

The gene calls are TRBV4-1 and TRBJ1-2; 7 bases are shared with TRBD1. CDR1 and CDR2 from the germline V gene are MGHRA and YSYEKL. The CDR3 loop spans 13 amino acids. V shed 0 bases, J shed 8 bases, and the junction held 3 bases outside the gene matches. The CDR3 reads CASSQETGVGYTF. CDR3 nucleotides: TGCGCCAGCAGCCAAGAAACAGGGGTAGGCTACACCTTC.

This sequence joins TRBV29-1 and TRBJ1-1; 7 nucleotides agree with TRBD1. This CDR3 region has 18 residues. Germline assignment: CDR1 SQVTM and CDR2 ANQGSEA. Unmatched junction bases numbered 16, after V lost 3 bases and J lost 0 bases. CDR3 protein: CSVEAVRTGLVMNTEAFF. The CDR3 nucleotides are TGCAGCGTTGAGGCGGTCCGGACAGGACTTGTAATGAACACTGAAGCTTTCTTT.

The V and J genes are TRBV5-6 and TRBJ1-1; D uncertain. Germline CDR1 reads SGHDT; CDR2 reads YYEEEE. The CDR3 is 14 amino acids. V lost 0 bases, J lost 4 bases, and 10 bases lay in between. In nucleotides, the CDR3 is TGTGCCAGCAGCTTGGCGGGTTCGGTCACTGAAGCTTTCTTT. Translation: CASSLAGSVTEAFF. Supplemented by reference TRBV5-6 and TRBJ1-1, the full variable domain reads DAGVTQSPTHLIKTRGQQVTLRCSPKSGHDTVSWYQQALGQGPQFIFQYYEEEERQRGNFPDRFSGHQFPNYSSELNVNALLLGDSALYLCASSLAGSVTEAFFGQGTRLTVV.

The gene calls are TRBV10-3 and TRBJ1-6; TRBD1 might be the D (6 bases). Germline assignment: CDR1 ENHRY and CDR2 SYGVKD. Deletions cut 10 bases from V and 6 bases from J, with 13 bases between. This CDR3 has 13 amino acids. CDR3 DNA: TGTGCCACCCCAGGGGTTTGTAATTCACCCCTCCACTTT. Its translation is CATPGVCNSPLHF.

This clone was counted ten times or more. The chain has TRBV7-8 and TRBJ2-7, with D tentatively TRBD1 (5 bases). Germline values: CDR1 SGHVS, CDR2 FQNEAQ. V lost 1 base and J lost 3, with 13 bases in between. The CDR3 is 15 residues long. CDR3 loop: CASSLGGSDFYEQYF. The DNA for the CDR3 is TGTGCCAGCAGCTTAGGGGGCAGCGATTTCTACGAGCAGTACTTC.

The gene calls are TRBV19 and TRBJ2-3; TRBD2 agrees at 11 bases. The CDR3 has 15 amino acids. CDR1 LNHDA and CDR2 SQIVND come from the germline V gene (reference sequence). Losses at the gene ends were 5 bases for V and 0 bases for J; bases not matched to a gene: 1. This CDR3 is CASSLAGGSTDTQYF. The CDR3 bases are TGTGCCAGTAGTTTAGCGGGGGGGAGCACAGATACGCAGTATTTT.

The V and J genes are TRBV7-3 and TRBJ2-3; TRBD2 might be the D (6 bases). Per germline, CDR1 SGHTA and CDR2 FQGTGA. The CDR3 consists of 16 residues. V lost 4 bases, J lost 0 bases, and 14 bases lay in between. The CDR3 protein is CASSSPSAGSTDTQYF. DNA of the CDR3: TGTGCCAGCAGCTCCCCTTCGGCGGGAAGCACAGATACGCAGTATTTT. The variable domain in full, with the rest retrieved from reference TRBV7-3 and TRBJ2-3, is GAGVSQTPSNKVTEKGKYVELRCDPISGHTALYWYRQSLGQGPEFLIYFQGTGAADDSGLPNDRFFAVRPEGSVSTLKIQRTERGDSAVYLCASSSPSAGSTDTQYFGPGTRLTVL.

This chain connects TRBV4-2 to TRBJ2-7, with TRBD1 matching 8 bases. The length of the CDR3 is 16 residues. Trimming cost V 1 base and J 2 bases; bases outside gene matches: 7. Germline V lookup: CDR1 LGHNA, CDR2 YNFKEQ. The CDR3 spells CASSQAQTGAPYEQYF. In DNA, the CDR3 is TGTGCCAGCAGCCAAGCTCAGACAGGGGCCCCCTACGAGCAGTACTTC.

The genes are TRBV7-2 and TRBJ2-5; 8 nucleotides line up with TRBD2. From germline, CDR1 is SGHTA and CDR2 FQGNSA. J gave up 2 bases and V 1 base, and 3 bases lay outside the gene matches. CDR3 length equals 15 residues. This chain's CDR3 is CASSLETSGQETQYF. The CDR3 nucleotides read TGTGCCAGCAGCTTAGAAACTAGCGGACAAGAGACCCAGTACTTC.